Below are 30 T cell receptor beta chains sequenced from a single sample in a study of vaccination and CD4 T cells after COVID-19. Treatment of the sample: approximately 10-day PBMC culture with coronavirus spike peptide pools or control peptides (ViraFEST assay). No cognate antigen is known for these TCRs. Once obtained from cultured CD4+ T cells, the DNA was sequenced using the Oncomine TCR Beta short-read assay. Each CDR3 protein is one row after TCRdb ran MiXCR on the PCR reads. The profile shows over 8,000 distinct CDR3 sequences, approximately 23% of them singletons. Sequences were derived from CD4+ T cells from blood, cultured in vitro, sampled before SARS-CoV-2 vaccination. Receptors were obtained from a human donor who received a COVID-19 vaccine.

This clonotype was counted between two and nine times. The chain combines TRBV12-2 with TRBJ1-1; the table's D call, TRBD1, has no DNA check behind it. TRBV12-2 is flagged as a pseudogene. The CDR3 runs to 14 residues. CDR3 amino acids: CASRLDRVNTEAFF. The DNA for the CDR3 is TGTGCAAGTCGCCTGGACAGGGTGAACACTGAAGCTTTCTTT.

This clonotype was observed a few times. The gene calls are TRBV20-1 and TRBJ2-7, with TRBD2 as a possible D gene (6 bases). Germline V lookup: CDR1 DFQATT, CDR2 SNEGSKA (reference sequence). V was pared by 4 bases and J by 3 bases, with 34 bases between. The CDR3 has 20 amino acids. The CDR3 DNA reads TGCAGTGCTACCCCGTTTCGTCTTCCGGGCCCCCAAAAGGGAGGCTACGAGCAGTACTTC. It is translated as CSATPFRLPGPQKGGYEQYF.

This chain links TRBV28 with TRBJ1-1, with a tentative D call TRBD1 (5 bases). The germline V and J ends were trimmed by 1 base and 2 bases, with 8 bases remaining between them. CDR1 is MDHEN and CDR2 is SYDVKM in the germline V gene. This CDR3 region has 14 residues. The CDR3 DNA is TGTGCCAGCAGTTTATTTGGGGGTAACACTGAAGCTTTCTTT. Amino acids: CASSLFGGNTEAFF.

The CDR3 bases are TGTGCCAGCAGTTTGGGGTCAGCATCCAATGAGCAGTTCTTC. It is translated as CASSLGSASNEQFF. The chain links TRBV27 to TRBJ2-1; D remains ambiguous. The V gene's germline CDR1 is MNHEY and CDR2 SMNVEV (reference sequence). V was clipped by 3 bases and J by 6 bases, with 12 bases between them. The length of the CDR3 is 14 residues.

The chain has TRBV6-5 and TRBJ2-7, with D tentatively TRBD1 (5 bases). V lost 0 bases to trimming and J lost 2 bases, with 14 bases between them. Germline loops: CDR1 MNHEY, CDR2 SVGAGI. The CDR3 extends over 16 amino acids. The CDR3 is CASSYSIIDRTYEQYF. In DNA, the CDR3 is TGTGCCAGCAGTTACTCAATTATCGACAGAACCTACGAGCAGTACTTC.

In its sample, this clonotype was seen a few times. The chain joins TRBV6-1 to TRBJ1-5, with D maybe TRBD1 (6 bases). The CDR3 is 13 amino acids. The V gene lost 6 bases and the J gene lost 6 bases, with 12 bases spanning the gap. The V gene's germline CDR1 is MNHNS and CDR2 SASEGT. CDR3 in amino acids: CASSLRGGQPQHF. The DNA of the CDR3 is TGTGCCAGCAGCCTCAGGGGAGGTCAGCCCCAGCATTTT.

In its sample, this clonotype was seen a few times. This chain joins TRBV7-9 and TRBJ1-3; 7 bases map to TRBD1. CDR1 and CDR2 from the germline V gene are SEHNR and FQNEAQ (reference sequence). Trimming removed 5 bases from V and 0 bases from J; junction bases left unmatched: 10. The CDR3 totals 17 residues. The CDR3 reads CASSHNRGGYSGNTIYF. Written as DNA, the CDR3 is TGTGCCAGCAGCCATAACAGGGGAGGGTACTCTGGAAACACCATATATTTT.

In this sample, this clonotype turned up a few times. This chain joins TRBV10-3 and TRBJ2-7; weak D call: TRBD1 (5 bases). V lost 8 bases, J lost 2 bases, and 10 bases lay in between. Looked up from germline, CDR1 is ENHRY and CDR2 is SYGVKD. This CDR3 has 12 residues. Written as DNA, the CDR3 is TGTGCCATCGGGCGACAGACCTACGAGCAGTACTTC. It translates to CAIGRQTYEQYF.

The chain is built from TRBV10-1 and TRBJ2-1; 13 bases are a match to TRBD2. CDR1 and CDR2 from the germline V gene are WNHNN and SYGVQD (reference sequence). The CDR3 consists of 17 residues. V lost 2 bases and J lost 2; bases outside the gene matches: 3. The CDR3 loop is CASSEAGLAGAYNEQFF. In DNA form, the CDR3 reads TGCGCCAGCAGTGAGGCCGGACTAGCGGGGGCCTACAATGAGCAGTTCTTC.

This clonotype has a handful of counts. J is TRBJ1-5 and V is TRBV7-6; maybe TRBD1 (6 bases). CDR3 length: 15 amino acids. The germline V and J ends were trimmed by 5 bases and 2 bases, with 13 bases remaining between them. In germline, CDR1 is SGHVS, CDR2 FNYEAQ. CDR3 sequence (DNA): TGTGCCAGCAGCCTCATACAGGGTGGCAATCAGCCCCAGCATTTT. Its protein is CASSLIQGGNQPQHF.

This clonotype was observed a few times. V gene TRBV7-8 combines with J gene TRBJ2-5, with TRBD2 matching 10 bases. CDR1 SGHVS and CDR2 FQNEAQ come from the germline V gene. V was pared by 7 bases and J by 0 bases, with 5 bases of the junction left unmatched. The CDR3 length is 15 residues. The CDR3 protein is CASTSAGGDQETQYF. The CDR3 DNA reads TGTGCCAGCACCTCAGCGGGGGGGGACCAAGAGACCCAGTACTTC.

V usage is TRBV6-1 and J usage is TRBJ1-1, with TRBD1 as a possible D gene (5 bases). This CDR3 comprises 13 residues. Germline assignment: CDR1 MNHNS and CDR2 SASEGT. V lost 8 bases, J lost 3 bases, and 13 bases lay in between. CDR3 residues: CASVYWGYTEAFF. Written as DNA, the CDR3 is TGTGCCAGCGTGTACTGGGGGTACACTGAAGCTTTCTTT.

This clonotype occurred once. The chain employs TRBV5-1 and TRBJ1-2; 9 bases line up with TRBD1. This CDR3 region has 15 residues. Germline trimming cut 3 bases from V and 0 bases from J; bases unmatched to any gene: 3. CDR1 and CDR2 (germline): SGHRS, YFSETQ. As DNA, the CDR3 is TGCGCCAGCAGCTCAGGGGACAGGGCTAACTATGGCTACACCTTC. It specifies CASSSGDRANYGYTF.

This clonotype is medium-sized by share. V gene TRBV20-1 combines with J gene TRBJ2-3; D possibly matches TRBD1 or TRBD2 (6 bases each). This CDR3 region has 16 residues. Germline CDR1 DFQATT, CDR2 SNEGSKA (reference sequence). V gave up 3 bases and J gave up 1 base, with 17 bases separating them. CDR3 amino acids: CSASGEDRGGTDTQYF. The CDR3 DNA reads TGCAGTGCTAGCGGGGAGGACAGAGGGGGCACAGATACGCAGTATTTT.

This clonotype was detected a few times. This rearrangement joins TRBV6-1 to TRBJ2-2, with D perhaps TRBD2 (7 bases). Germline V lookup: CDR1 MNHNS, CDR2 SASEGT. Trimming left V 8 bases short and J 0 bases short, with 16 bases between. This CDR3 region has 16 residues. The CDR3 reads CASCYVGGPNTGELFF. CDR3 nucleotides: TGTGCCAGCTGCTATGTCGGGGGGCCGAACACCGGGGAGCTGTTTTTT.

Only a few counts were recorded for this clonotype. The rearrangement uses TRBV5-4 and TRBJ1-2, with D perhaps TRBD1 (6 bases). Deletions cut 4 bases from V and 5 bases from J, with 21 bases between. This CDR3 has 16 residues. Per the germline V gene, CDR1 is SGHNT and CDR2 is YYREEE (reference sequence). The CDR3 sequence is CASSGGTGSLAYGYTF. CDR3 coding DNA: TGTGCCAGCAGCGGAGGAACAGGGAGTCTAGCTTATGGCTACACCTTC.

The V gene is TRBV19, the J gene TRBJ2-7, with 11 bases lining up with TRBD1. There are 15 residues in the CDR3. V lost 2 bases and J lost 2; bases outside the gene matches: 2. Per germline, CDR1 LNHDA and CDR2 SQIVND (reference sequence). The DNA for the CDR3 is TGTGCCAGTAGTATAATGGGACAGGGGGCCTACGAGCAGTACTTC. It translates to CASSIMGQGAYEQYF.

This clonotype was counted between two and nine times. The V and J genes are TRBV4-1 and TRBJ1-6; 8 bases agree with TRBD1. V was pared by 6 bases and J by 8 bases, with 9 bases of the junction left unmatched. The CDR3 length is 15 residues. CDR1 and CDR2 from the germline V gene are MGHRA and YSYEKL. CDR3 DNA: TGCGCCAGCAGAGCCCCAGGGGGCATTCATTCACCCCTCCACTTT. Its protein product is CASRAPGGIHSPLHF.

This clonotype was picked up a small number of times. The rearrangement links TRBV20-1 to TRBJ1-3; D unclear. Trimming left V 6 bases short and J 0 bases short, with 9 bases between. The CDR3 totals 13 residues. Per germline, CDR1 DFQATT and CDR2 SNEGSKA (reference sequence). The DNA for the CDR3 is TGCAGTGCCCCGGCCTACTCTGGAAACACCATATATTTT. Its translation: CSAPAYSGNTIYF.

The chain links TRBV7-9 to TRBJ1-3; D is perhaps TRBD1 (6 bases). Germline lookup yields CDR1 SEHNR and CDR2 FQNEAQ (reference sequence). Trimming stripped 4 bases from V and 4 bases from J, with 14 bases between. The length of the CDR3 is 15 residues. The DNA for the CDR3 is TGTGCCAGCAGCTCAAACAGGGAGGTCGGAAACACCATATATTTT. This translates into CASSSNREVGNTIYF.

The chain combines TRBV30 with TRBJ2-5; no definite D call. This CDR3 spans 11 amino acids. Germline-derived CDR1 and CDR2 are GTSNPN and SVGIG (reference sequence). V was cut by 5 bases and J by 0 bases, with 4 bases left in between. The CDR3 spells CAWGNQETQYF. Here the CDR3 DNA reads TGTGCCTGGGGCAACCAAGAGACCCAGTACTTC.

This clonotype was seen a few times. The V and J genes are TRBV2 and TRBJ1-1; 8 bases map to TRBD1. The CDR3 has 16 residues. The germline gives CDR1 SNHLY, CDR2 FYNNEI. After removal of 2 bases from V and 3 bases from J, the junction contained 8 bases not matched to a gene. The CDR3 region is CASSEYGQGRYTEAFF. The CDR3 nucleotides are TGTGCCAGCAGTGAATACGGACAGGGTAGATACACTGAAGCTTTCTTT.

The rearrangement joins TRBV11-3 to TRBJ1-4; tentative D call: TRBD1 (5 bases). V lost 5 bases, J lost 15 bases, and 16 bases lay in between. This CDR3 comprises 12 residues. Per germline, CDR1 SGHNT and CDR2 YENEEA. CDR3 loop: CASSLRPDRLFF. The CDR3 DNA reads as TGTGCCAGCAGCCTCCGGCCCGACAGATTGTTTTTT.

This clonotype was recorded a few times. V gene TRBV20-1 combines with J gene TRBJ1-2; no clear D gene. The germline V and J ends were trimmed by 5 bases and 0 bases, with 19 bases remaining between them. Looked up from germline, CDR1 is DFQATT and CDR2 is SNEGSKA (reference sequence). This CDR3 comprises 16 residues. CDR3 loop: CSALPQVRVANYGYTF. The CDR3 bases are TGCAGTGCTTTGCCCCAGGTGAGGGTAGCTAACTATGGCTACACCTTC.

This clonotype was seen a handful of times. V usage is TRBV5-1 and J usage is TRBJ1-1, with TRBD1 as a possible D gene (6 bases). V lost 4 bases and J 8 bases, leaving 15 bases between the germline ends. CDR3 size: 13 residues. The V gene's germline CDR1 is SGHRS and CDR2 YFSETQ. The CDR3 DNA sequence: TGCGCCAGCAGCCCGGACAGAAATAAAGAAGCTTTCTTT. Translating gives CASSPDRNKEAFF.

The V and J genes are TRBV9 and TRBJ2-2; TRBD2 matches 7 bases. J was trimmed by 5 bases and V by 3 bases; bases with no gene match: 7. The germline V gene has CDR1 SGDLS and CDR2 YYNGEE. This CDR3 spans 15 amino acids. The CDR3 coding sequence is TGTGCCAGCAGCGGACTAGCCCTCTTAACCGGGGAGCTGTTTTTT. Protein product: CASSGLALLTGELFF.

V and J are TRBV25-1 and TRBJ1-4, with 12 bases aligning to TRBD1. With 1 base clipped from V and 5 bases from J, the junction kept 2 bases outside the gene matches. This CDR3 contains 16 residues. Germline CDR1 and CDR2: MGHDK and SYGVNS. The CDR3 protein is CASSEFGTGGNEKLFF. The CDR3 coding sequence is TGTGCCAGCAGTGAATTCGGGACAGGGGGCAATGAAAAACTGTTTTTT.

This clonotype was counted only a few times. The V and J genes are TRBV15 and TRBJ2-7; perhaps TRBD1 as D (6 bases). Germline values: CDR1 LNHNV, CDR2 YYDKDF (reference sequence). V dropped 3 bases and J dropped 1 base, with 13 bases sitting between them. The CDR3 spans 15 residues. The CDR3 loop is CATSSLQGLSYEQYF. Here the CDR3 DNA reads TGTGCCACCAGCAGTTTGCAGGGGTTATCCTACGAGCAGTACTTC.

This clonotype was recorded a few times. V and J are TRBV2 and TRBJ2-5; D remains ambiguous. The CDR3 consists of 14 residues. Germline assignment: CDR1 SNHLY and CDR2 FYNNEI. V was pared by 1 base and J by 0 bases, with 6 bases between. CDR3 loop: CASSEGTNQETQYF. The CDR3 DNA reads TGTGCCAGCAGTGAAGGCACCAACCAAGAGACCCAGTACTTC.

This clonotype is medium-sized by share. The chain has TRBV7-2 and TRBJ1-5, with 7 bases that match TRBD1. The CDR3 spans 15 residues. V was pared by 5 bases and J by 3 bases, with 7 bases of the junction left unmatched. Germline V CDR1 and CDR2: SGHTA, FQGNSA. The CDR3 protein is CASSHQTGNNQPQHF. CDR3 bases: TGTGCCAGCAGCCACCAGACAGGGAACAATCAGCCCCAGCATTTT.